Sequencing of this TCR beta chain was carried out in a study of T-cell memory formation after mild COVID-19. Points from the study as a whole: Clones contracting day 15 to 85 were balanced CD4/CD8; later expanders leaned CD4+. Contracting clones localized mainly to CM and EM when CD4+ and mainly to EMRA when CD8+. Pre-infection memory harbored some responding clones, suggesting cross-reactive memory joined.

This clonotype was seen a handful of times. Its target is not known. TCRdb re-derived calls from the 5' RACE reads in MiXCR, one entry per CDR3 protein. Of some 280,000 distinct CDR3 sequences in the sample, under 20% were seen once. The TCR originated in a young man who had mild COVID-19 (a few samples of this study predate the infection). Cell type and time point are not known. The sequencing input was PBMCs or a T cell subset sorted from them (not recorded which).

The CDR3 coding sequence is TGTGCCAGCAGCTTATTTGTAGGCTACGAGCAGTACTTC. It specifies CASSLFVGYEQYF. This chain joins TRBV7-2 and TRBJ2-7; D remains ambiguous. Germline-derived CDR1 and CDR2 are SGHTA and FQGNSA. The CDR3 loop spans 13 amino acids. V was clipped by 2 bases and J by 3 bases, with 8 bases between them.